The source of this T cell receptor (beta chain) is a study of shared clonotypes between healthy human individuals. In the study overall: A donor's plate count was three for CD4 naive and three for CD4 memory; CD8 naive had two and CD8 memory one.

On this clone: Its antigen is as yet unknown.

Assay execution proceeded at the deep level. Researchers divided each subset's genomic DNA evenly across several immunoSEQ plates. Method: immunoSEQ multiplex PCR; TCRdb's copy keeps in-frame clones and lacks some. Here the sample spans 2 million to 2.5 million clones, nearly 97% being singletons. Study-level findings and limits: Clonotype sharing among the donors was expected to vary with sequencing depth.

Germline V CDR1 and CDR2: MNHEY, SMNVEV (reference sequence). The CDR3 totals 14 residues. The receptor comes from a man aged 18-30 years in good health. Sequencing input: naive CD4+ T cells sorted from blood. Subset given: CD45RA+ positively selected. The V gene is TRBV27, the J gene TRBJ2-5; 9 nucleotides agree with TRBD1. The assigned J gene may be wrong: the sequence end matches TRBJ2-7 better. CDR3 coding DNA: TGTGCCAGCAGAGGACAGGGGACTTCCTACGAGCAGTACTTC. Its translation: CASRGQGTSYEQYF.